The 24 T cell receptor beta chains listed next were all sequenced from one sample in a study of T cell responses to AZD1222 COVID-19 vaccine. Clones were read by immunoSEQ multiplex PCR, and TCRdb kept only the in-frame ones, dropping some. The table has about 130,000 clones, about 93% seen once. The sequencing here drew on peripheral blood, taken on day 0 of AZD1222 vaccination. These TCRs come from an adult in good health.

This chain links TRBV5-1 with TRBJ1-1; 8 bases line up with TRBD1. The V gene's germline CDR1 is SGHRS and CDR2 YFSETQ. This CDR3 is 15 amino acids long. The J segment lost 0 bases and the V segment lost 4 bases, leaving 5 bases of the junction unmatched. The DNA for the CDR3 is TGCGCCAGCAGCCTGACAGGGGCCCTGAACACTGAAGCTTTCTTT. Amino acid sequence: CASSLTGALNTEAFF.

The chain carries TRBV28 and TRBJ2-7; the match to TRBD2 covers 14 bases. The CDR3 consists of 16 residues. Trimming took 4 bases from V and 4 from J; bases not matched to a gene: 6. CDR1 and CDR2 from the germline V gene are MDHEN and SYDVKM. The CDR3 bases are TGTGCCAGCAGTTGGGGACTAGCGGGAGTCTTTTACGAGCAGTACTTC. Protein: CASSWGLAGVFYEQYF.

With regard to this clone: Other nucleotide sequences from this sample produce the same CDR3. V gene TRBV19 combines with J gene TRBJ2-7, with 9 bases that match TRBD1. The CDR3 runs 13 residues. Trimming took 5 bases from V and 3 from J; bases not matched to a gene: 2. Germline V gene data show CDR1 as LNHDA and CDR2 as SQIVND (reference sequence). The CDR3 loop reads CASSLTGGYEQYF. The CDR3 region has the DNA TGTGCCAGTAGTTTGACAGGGGGCTACGAGCAGTACTTC.

The V and J genes are TRBV5-1 and TRBJ1-2; no reliable D call. Trimming took 2 bases from V and 2 from J, leaving 7 bases between them. CDR3 length equals 13 residues. Germline-derived CDR1 and CDR2 are SGHRS and YFSETQ. CDR3: CASSFVGNYGYTF. The CDR3 coding sequence is TGCGCCAGCAGCTTCGTGGGGAACTATGGCTACACCTTC.

This chain connects TRBV7-2 to TRBJ2-3, with D uncertain. Germline assignment: CDR1 SGHTA and CDR2 FQGNSA. V was cut by 1 base and J by 1 base, with 6 bases left in between. This CDR3 contains 14 residues. CDR3 DNA: TGTGCCAGCAGCTTAGGATGGGGCACAGATACGCAGTATTTT. This translates into CASSLGWGTDTQYF.

The CDR3 nucleotides read TGTGCCAGCGGCGACCTCAAGCGACAGGACAAAGCTTTCTTT. Translating gives CASGDLKRQDKAFF. The gene calls are TRBV28 and TRBJ1-1; D is perhaps TRBD1 (6 bases). Germline V gives CDR1 MDHEN, CDR2 SYDVKM. The V end lost 8 bases, the J end lost 9 bases, and 22 bases lay between the germline ends. This CDR3 contains 14 residues.

The V gene is TRBV25-1, the J gene TRBJ2-7; D unclear. V shed 5 bases and J shed 3 bases, with 20 bases lying between them. This CDR3 spans 16 amino acids. The V gene's germline CDR1 is MGHDK and CDR2 SYGVNS. This CDR3 is CASSLPAVALIYEQYF. The CDR3 nucleotides are TGTGCCAGCAGTCTCCCCGCCGTAGCTCTAATCTACGAGCAGTACTTC.

This chain joins TRBV3-1 (or the pseudogene TRBV3-2) and TRBJ2-1; D not resolved. The CDR3 consists of 12 residues. Trimming pared 1 base from V and 7 bases from J, leaving 5 bases between. Looked up from germline, CDR1 is LGHDT and CDR2 is YNNKEL (reference sequence). The CDR3 sequence is CASSQGENEQFF. CDR3 nucleotide sequence: TGTGCCAGCAGCCAAGGCGAGAATGAGCAGTTCTTC.

This sequence joins TRBV7-8 and TRBJ2-7; D assignment may be TRBD1 or TRBD2 (5 bases each). Germline CDR1 is SGHVS and CDR2 is FQNEAQ. V was clipped by 4 bases and J by 1 base, with 14 bases between them. The CDR3 extends over 15 amino acids. The CDR3 sequence is CASSSGTVSSYEQYF. For the CDR3, the DNA is TGTGCCAGCAGCTCCGGGACCGTGAGTTCCTACGAGCAGTACTTC.

The chain links TRBV7-2 to TRBJ2-5, with 15 bases that match TRBD2. Trimming removed 5 bases from V and 3 bases from J; junction bases left unmatched: 7. Germline V gives CDR1 SGHTA, CDR2 FQGNSA. The CDR3 runs 17 residues. CDR3 DNA: TGTGCCAGCAGCAGGGGGACTAGCGGGAGGAGGGAAGAGACCCAGTACTTC. Translation: CASSRGTSGRREETQYF.

The chain joins TRBV5-1 to TRBJ2-1; 7 positions match TRBD2. Unmatched junction bases numbered 19, after V lost 3 bases and J lost 7 bases. Germline V gene lookup returns CDR1 SGHRS and CDR2 YFSETQ. CDR3 length equals 18 residues. This CDR3 reads CASSSWGGSSTGRNEQFF. The CDR3, as DNA: TGCGCCAGCAGCTCCTGGGGCGGGAGCTCCACCGGTCGGAATGAGCAGTTCTTC. Complete variable domain (other parts from reference TRBV5-1 and TRBJ2-1): KAGVTQTPRYLIKTRGQQVTLSCSPISGHRSVSWYQQTPGQGLQFLFEYFSETQRNKGNFPGRFSGRQFSNSRSEMNVSTLELGDSALYLCASSSWGGSSTGRNEQFFGPGTRLTVL.

This sequence joins TRBV12-3 or TRBV12-4 and TRBJ2-1, with 7 nucleotides matching TRBD2. V trimming: 6 bases; J trimming: 9 bases; junction bases outside the gene matches: 8. The CDR3 spans 13 residues. In DNA, the CDR3 is TGTGCCAGCAGCCTACGGGGGGAAGGTGAGCAGTTCTTC. As protein: CASSLRGEGEQFF.

V and J are TRBV27 and TRBJ2-1; the match to TRBD1 covers 7 bases. The junction had 13 bases not matched to a gene; V was cut back by 2 bases and J by 9 bases. The V gene's germline CDR1 is MNHEY and CDR2 SMNVEV (reference sequence). The CDR3 is 16 residues long. Here the CDR3 reads CASSLLGQVDRGEQFF. The DNA of the CDR3 is TGTGCCAGCAGTTTACTCGGACAGGTGGACCGGGGTGAGCAGTTCTTC.

The chain carries TRBV27 and TRBJ2-2, with 8 positions matching TRBD2. Germline values: CDR1 MNHEY, CDR2 SMNVEV (reference sequence). The length of the CDR3 is 17 residues. Trimming removed 4 bases from V and 6 bases from J; junction bases left unmatched: 13. This chain's CDR3 is CASSSSSGTIYAGELFF. For the CDR3, the DNA is TGTGCCAGCAGTTCCAGTAGCGGGACGATATACGCCGGGGAGCTGTTTTTT.

This clone was seen just once. The rearrangement uses TRBV7-2 and TRBJ2-5; D unclear. Trimming cost V 2 bases and J 1 base, with 8 bases left between them. The CDR3 has 14 residues. Germline-derived CDR1 and CDR2 are SGHTA and FQGNSA. The CDR3 is CASSLFGFQETQYF. Written as DNA, the CDR3 is TGTGCCAGCAGCTTATTCGGCTTCCAAGAGACCCAGTACTTC.

The rearrangement uses TRBV5-1 and TRBJ1-6, with D possibly matching TRBD1 (6 bases). Trimming removed 0 bases at V and 7 bases at J, with 11 bases between. The CDR3 length is 15 residues. The germline CDR1 and CDR2 sequences are SGHRS and YFSETQ. The CDR3 DNA sequence: TGCGCCAGCAGCTTGGCGACAGGAGACAATTCACCCCTCCACTTT. It translates to CASSLATGDNSPLHF.

V usage is TRBV9 and J usage is TRBJ2-1; TRBD2 might be the D (5 bases). V lost 5 bases, J lost 0 bases, and 12 bases lay in between. The CDR3 covers 15 residues. In germline, CDR1 is SGDLS, CDR2 YYNGEE. The DNA for the CDR3 is TGTGCCAGCAGTCCTACTAGTAGCTCCTACAATGAGCAGTTCTTC. This translates into CASSPTSSSYNEQFF. Looking up the rest from reference TRBV9 and TRBJ2-1 gives the full variable domain: DSGVTQTPKHLITATGQRVTLRCSPRSGDLSVYWYQQSLDQGLQFLIQYYNGEERAKGNILERFSAQQFPDLHSELNLSSLELGDSALYFCASSPTSSSYNEQFFGPGTRLTVL.

This chain links TRBV7-8 with TRBJ2-1; D is undetermined. CDR1 is SGHVS, CDR2 FQNEAQ, per germline. Trimming left V 1 base short and J 6 bases short, with 10 bases between. The CDR3 runs to 14 residues. The CDR3 nucleotides are TGTGCCAGCAGCTTAGTTGGTGGAATCAATGAGCAGTTCTTC. Encoded protein: CASSLVGGINEQFF.

The J gene is TRBJ2-1, the V gene TRBV28; D gene unclear. This CDR3 is built from 13 residues. Germline CDR1 reads MDHEN; CDR2 reads SYDVKM. The V end lost 7 bases, the J end lost 4 bases, and 11 bases lay between the germline ends. CDR3 nucleotides: TGTGCCAGCACGGCTTATAATTACAATGAGCAGTTCTTC. As protein: CASTAYNYNEQFF.

J is TRBJ2-5 and V is TRBV14, with 9 positions matching TRBD1. V was pared by 1 base and J by 4 bases, with 13 bases of the junction left unmatched. There are 18 residues in the CDR3. The V gene's germline CDR1 is SGHDN and CDR2 FVKESK. Here the CDR3 DNA reads TGTGCCAGCAGCCAAGCCCAAAACAGGGGGCGAATTGGAGAGACCCAGTACTTC. It codes for CASSQAQNRGRIGETQYF.

V is TRBV28 and J is TRBJ1-2; TRBD1 matches 7 bases. V shed 2 bases, J shed 4 bases, and the junction held 7 bases outside the gene matches. In germline, CDR1 is MDHEN, CDR2 SYDVKM. The CDR3 is 15 amino acids. The CDR3 sequence: CASSLRSGTVYGYTF. CDR3 nucleotides: TGTGCCAGCAGTTTAAGATCAGGGACAGTCTATGGCTACACCTTC.

This clone was observed once. This chain uses TRBV19 with TRBJ1-5; no clear D gene. The CDR3 runs 16 residues. Per the germline V gene, CDR1 is LNHDA and CDR2 is SQIVND (reference sequence). V shed 3 bases and J shed 1 base, with 13 bases lying between them. This chain's CDR3 is CASSMRLGRSNQPQHF. For the CDR3, the DNA is TGTGCCAGTAGTATGAGGTTGGGGAGGAGCAATCAGCCCCAGCATTTT. The full variable domain, in which reference TRBV19 and TRBJ1-5 provide the parts outside the CDR3, is DGGITQSPKYLFRKEGQNVTLSCEQNLNHDAMYWYRQDPGQGLRLIYYSQIVNDFQKGDIAEGYSVSREKKESFPLTVTSAQKNPTAFYLCASSMRLGRSNQPQHFGDGTRLSIL.

As DNA, the CDR3 is TGCAGTGCTAGTGGGTTTGCCTACGAGCAGTACTTC. Translation gives CSASGFAYEQYF. The rearrangement joins TRBV20-1 to TRBJ2-7; D remains unclear. There are 12 residues in the CDR3. V lost 3 bases and J lost 2, with 8 bases in between. CDR1 and CDR2 from the germline V gene are DFQATT and SNEGSKA (reference sequence).

This sequence joins TRBV2 and TRBJ2-1, with D hard to call. Germline V gene lookup returns CDR1 SNHLY and CDR2 FYNNEI. V lost 7 bases, J lost 0 bases, and 13 bases lay in between. The CDR3 spans 15 residues. The CDR3 here is CASTPGMSSYNEQFF. The CDR3 DNA is TGTGCCAGCACCCCGGGTATGAGCTCCTACAATGAGCAGTTCTTC.